This T cell receptor beta chain derives from a study of blood T cells in healthy people across ages. CDR1 LNHNV and CDR2 YYDKDF come from the germline V gene (reference sequence). The CDR3 runs 17 residues. With 0 bases clipped from V and 6 bases from J, the junction kept 9 bases outside the gene matches. Combining a sample-barcoded 5' primer with a J-beta primer mix, a second PCR ran for roughly 7 to 11 cycles. TCRdb used MiXCR to reprocess the 5' RACE reads, holding one entry per CDR3 protein. The repertoire holds about 380,000 distinct CDR3 sequences, with roughly half as singletons. Only a few counts were recorded for this clonotype.

V usage is TRBV15 and J usage is TRBJ2-3; 10 positions match TRBD1. The receptor was derived from a man in his 60s in good health. Sequencing used blood. The CDR3 region is CATSRDLGQGRGDTQYF. The CDR3 coding sequence is TGTGCCACCAGCAGAGATCTGGGACAGGGGCGCGGGGATACGCAGTATTTT. The full variable domain, in which reference TRBV15 and TRBJ2-3 provide the parts outside the CDR3, is DAMVIQNPRYQVTQFGKPVTLSCSQTLNHNVMYWYQQKSSQAPKLLFHYYDKDFNNEADTPDNFQSRRPNTSFCFLDIRSPGLGDTAMYLCATSRDLGQGRGDTQYFGPGTRLTVL.